This T cell receptor (beta chain) was documented in a study of regulatory T cells in long-lasting Graves disease. J lost 2 bases, V lost 7 bases, and 1 base had no gene match. This CDR3 comprises 13 residues. Study-wide results and limits: Relative to new patients (roughly 1,000), persistent patients exhibited greater sharing of public clonotypes (around 3,000).

At least ten counts were recorded for this clonotype. Its specificity is not known. Time point noted: newly diagnosed GD, antithyroid drugs for less than 3 months. PBMC RNA served as the TCR library source. Construction of the TCR beta libraries employed iRepertoire HTBI primers in conjunction with Arm-PCR of CDR3 regions. TCRdb reprocessed the multiplex PCR reads with MiXCR, giving one entry per CDR3 protein. The table lists more than 300,000 distinct CDR3 sequences, 10% to 15% of them singletons. These data were also filed under a second study, of T cells in Graves' hyperthyroidism and ophthalmopathy. That source notes: Newly diagnosed patients aged 18 to 65 had hyperthyroidism of under 2 months' duration. HTBI primers were used for first-round RT-PCR of the TCR CDR3. A model of 13 V-J features distinguished ophthalmopathy from stable hyperthyroidism.

The sequencing used peripheral blood mononuclear cells (PBMCs), collected at new diagnosis, from a patient treated with antithyroid drugs. This chain joins TRBV12-3 or TRBV12-4 and TRBJ1-5; 8 bases agree with TRBD1. This sequence originates from a woman between 18 and 29 years old with Graves disease. CDR3 DNA sequence: TGTGCCAGCATGGACAGGGGCAATCAGCCCCAGCATTTT. Its protein product is CASMDRGNQPQHF.